This is a list of T cell receptor beta chains from one sample in a study of blood T cells in healthy people across ages. MiXCR was run by TCRdb on the 5' RACE reads, yielding one entry per CDR3 protein. Of 980,000 or so distinct CDR3 sequences listed, 45% to 50% were seen once; the top ten hold 13%. The sample consisted of blood. The receptors originated from a young man in good health. CDR3s include the opening cysteine and the closing phenylalanine or tryptophan. The order of the fields is V gene, J gene, D gene, clone size, CDR3 DNA, CDR3 protein. D genes are given only for firm matches. For some rows the clone size is stated as once, few or many, or as a class when expanded; others skip it.

v_gene: TRBV4-1
j_gene: TRBJ2-3
d_gene: NA
abundance: few
CDR3nt: TGCGCCAGCAGCCAAGAGGAGGGGACTCGCACAGATACGCAGTATTTT
CDR3aa: CASSQEEGTRTDTQYF

v_gene: TRBV12-3/TRBV12-4
j_gene: TRBJ2-1
d_gene: NA
abundance: many
CDR3nt: TGTGCCAGCAGTTTAGGACAGCGATCGAGCTCCTACAATGAGCAGTTCTTC
CDR3aa: CASSLGQRSSSYNEQFF

v_gene: TRBV7-2
j_gene: TRBJ2-7
d_gene: NA
abundance: few
CDR3nt: TGTGCCAGCAGCTTAACCCGAGGGGAATCCTATAAAGTCAACGAGCAGTACTTC
CDR3aa: CASSLTRGESYKVNEQYF

v_gene: TRBV6-2/TRBV6-3
j_gene: TRBJ2-1
d_gene: NA
abundance: many
CDR3nt: TGTGCCAGCAGCACCAGGGGGGGTGAGCAGTTCTTC
CDR3aa: CASSTRGGEQFF

v_gene: TRBV3-1
j_gene: TRBJ2-1
d_gene: TRBD2
abundance: NA
CDR3nt: TGTGCCAGCAGCCTTAGCGGGAGTAACAATGAGCAGTTCTTC
CDR3aa: CASSLSGSNNEQFF

v_gene: TRBV4-2
j_gene: TRBJ2-7
d_gene: NA
abundance: few
CDR3nt: TGTGCCAGCAGCCAAGGGCGGGGGCTCCGTGCCGAGCAGTACTTC
CDR3aa: CASSQGRGLRAEQYF

v_gene: TRBV18
j_gene: TRBJ2-5
d_gene: TRBD1
abundance: NA
CDR3nt: TGTGCCAGCTCGCCACAGGGGAAGGAGACCCAGTACTTC
CDR3aa: CASSPQGKETQYF

v_gene: TRBV9
j_gene: TRBJ2-1
d_gene: TRBD2
abundance: NA
CDR3nt: TGTGCCAGCAGCGTAGCCGTAGGGACTACTAATGAGCAGTTCTTC
CDR3aa: CASSVAVGTTNEQFF

v_gene: TRBV12-3/TRBV12-4
j_gene: TRBJ1-2
d_gene: NA
abundance: NA
CDR3nt: TGTGCCAGCACCCCGGGACCGTATGGCTACACCTTC
CDR3aa: CASTPGPYGYTF

v_gene: TRBV15
j_gene: TRBJ1-2
d_gene: NA
abundance: NA
CDR3nt: TGTGCCACCAGCAGACCAACACACAGGAGCTACTATGGCTACACCTTC
CDR3aa: CATSRPTHRSYYGYTF

v_gene: TRBV6-5
j_gene: TRBJ2-2
d_gene: NA
abundance: NA
CDR3nt: TGTGCCAGCAGTTACATTGGACCCGGGGAGCTGTTTTTT
CDR3aa: CASSYIGPGELFF

v_gene: TRBV20-1
j_gene: TRBJ2-5
d_gene: TRBD1
abundance: NA
CDR3nt: TGCAGTGCTAGCCGATACCGGGACAGTGCCCCTAGGGAGACCCAGTATTTC
CDR3aa: CSASRYRDSAPRETQYF

v_gene: TRBV18
j_gene: TRBJ2-7
d_gene: TRBD1
abundance: NA
CDR3nt: TGTGCCAGCTCACCTTCCTCCTTATCCGGACAGGGGGTCTACGAGCAGTACTTC
CDR3aa: CASSPSSLSGQGVYEQYF

v_gene: TRBV30
j_gene: TRBJ2-7
d_gene: NA
abundance: NA
CDR3nt: TGTGCCACCACAAGGGGTAACTCCTACGAGCAGTACTTC
CDR3aa: CATTRGNSYEQYF

v_gene: TRBV4-1
j_gene: TRBJ2-1
d_gene: TRBD1
abundance: NA
CDR3nt: TGCGCCAGCAGCCGGCCCGGGACAGGGGACAATGAGCAGTTCTTC
CDR3aa: CASSRPGTGDNEQFF

v_gene: TRBV12-3/TRBV12-4
j_gene: TRBJ2-7
d_gene: NA
abundance: few
CDR3nt: TGTGCCAGCAGTCCAGGGGTGGCCTACGAGCAGTACTTC
CDR3aa: CASSPGVAYEQYF

v_gene: TRBV4-2
j_gene: TRBJ2-3
d_gene: TRBD1
abundance: NA
CDR3nt: TGTGCCAGCAGCCCCGACAGGGCCACAGATACGCAGTATTTT
CDR3aa: CASSPDRATDTQYF

v_gene: TRBV7-3
j_gene: TRBJ2-7
d_gene: NA
abundance: NA
CDR3nt: TGTGCCAGCAGACAGGGCGGACGGGGGAACAATGAGCAGTACTTC
CDR3aa: CASRQGGRGNNEQYF

v_gene: TRBV5-1
j_gene: TRBJ2-1
d_gene: NA
abundance: NA
CDR3nt: TGCGCCAGCAGCTTGGGACAGATCCGCTACAATGAGCAGTTCTTC
CDR3aa: CASSLGQIRYNEQFF

v_gene: TRBV27
j_gene: TRBJ2-2
d_gene: TRBD2
abundance: NA
CDR3nt: TGTGCCAGCAGTTTTCTTTCGGGACTAGTCCGACCCGGGGAGCTGTTTTTT
CDR3aa: CASSFLSGLVRPGELFF

v_gene: TRBV7-7
j_gene: TRBJ2-3
d_gene: TRBD2
abundance: NA
CDR3nt: TGTGCTACTTCTAGCGGGGCTGGGAATACGCAGTATTTT
CDR3aa: CATSSGAGNTQYF

v_gene: TRBV18
j_gene: TRBJ2-5
d_gene: NA
abundance: few
CDR3nt: TGTGCCAGCTCACCACCTCCGGGGTCAGAGACCCAGTACTTC
CDR3aa: CASSPPPGSETQYF

v_gene: TRBV20-1
j_gene: TRBJ1-2
d_gene: TRBD1
abundance: few
CDR3nt: TGCAGTGCGATGGACAGGGCGGGTGGCTACACCTTC
CDR3aa: CSAMDRAGGYTF

v_gene: TRBV28
j_gene: TRBJ2-3
d_gene: NA
abundance: few
CDR3nt: TGTGCCACCTACGGACGCACAGATACGCAGTATTTT
CDR3aa: CATYGRTDTQYF

v_gene: TRBV4-1
j_gene: TRBJ1-1
d_gene: NA
abundance: few
CDR3nt: TGCGCCAGCAGCCAGGAGGTTTTGAACACTGAAGCTTTCTTT
CDR3aa: CASSQEVLNTEAFF

v_gene: TRBV3-1
j_gene: TRBJ2-1
d_gene: TRBD2
abundance: NA
CDR3nt: TGTGCCAGCAGCCAAGAAACTAGCGGGGTTAATGAGCAGTTCTTC
CDR3aa: CASSQETSGVNEQFF

v_gene: TRBV7-2
j_gene: TRBJ1-2
d_gene: NA
abundance: NA
CDR3nt: TGTGCCAGCAGCTTAGTCGTGGGGGAGCGCACCTTC
CDR3aa: CASSLVVGERTF

v_gene: TRBV20-1
j_gene: TRBJ2-7
d_gene: NA
abundance: many
CDR3nt: TGCAGTGCTACAGGGGGGCGGCGCGAGCAGTACTTC
CDR3aa: CSATGGRREQYF

v_gene: TRBV18
j_gene: TRBJ2-5
d_gene: TRBD1
abundance: NA
CDR3nt: TGTGCCAGCTCCGTCGGGACAGAACAAGAGACCCAGTACTTC
CDR3aa: CASSVGTEQETQYF

v_gene: TRBV28
j_gene: TRBJ2-6
d_gene: NA
abundance: few
CDR3nt: TGTGCCAGCAGTTCTTCTCCCCACGGGGGCGCCCCGGTTGGGGCCAACGTCCTGACTTTC
CDR3aa: CASSSSPHGGAPVGANVLTF

v_gene: TRBV20-1
j_gene: TRBJ2-1
d_gene: TRBD2
abundance: NA
CDR3nt: TGCAGTACTAGAGATCCGTGGACTAGCGGGGGGGGTGAGCAGTTCTTC
CDR3aa: CSTRDPWTSGGGEQFF

v_gene: TRBV4-3
j_gene: TRBJ2-1
d_gene: TRBD2
abundance: NA
CDR3nt: TGCGCCAGCAGCCGAAATGGGAGGGCCCCCGATGAGCAGTTCTTC
CDR3aa: CASSRNGRAPDEQFF

v_gene: TRBV12-3/TRBV12-4
j_gene: TRBJ2-1
d_gene: NA
abundance: NA
CDR3nt: TGTGCCAGCAGTCCGGGGGTTTCCCTCAGCTCCTACAATGAGCAGTTCTTC
CDR3aa: CASSPGVSLSSYNEQFF

v_gene: TRBV4-3
j_gene: TRBJ2-3
d_gene: NA
abundance: NA
CDR3nt: TGCGCCAGCAGCCCAAAGGGGCAGGGGATCGCGGATACGCAGTATTTT
CDR3aa: CASSPKGQGIADTQYF

v_gene: TRBV5-1
j_gene: TRBJ1-6
d_gene: NA
abundance: NA
CDR3nt: TGCGCCAGCAGCCCTACGAGCTCCTATAATTCACCCCTCCACTTT
CDR3aa: CASSPTSSYNSPLHF

v_gene: TRBV20-1
j_gene: TRBJ2-1
d_gene: NA
abundance: few
CDR3nt: TGCAGTGCTAGAGCCCGATCCGGTGAGCAGTTCTTC
CDR3aa: CSARARSGEQFF

v_gene: TRBV9
j_gene: TRBJ2-5
d_gene: NA
abundance: few
CDR3nt: TGTGCCAGCAGGGGGGGTTCAGAGACCCAGTACTTC
CDR3aa: CASRGGSETQYF

v_gene: TRBV3-1
j_gene: TRBJ2-3
d_gene: NA
abundance: NA
CDR3nt: TGTGCCAGCAGCCAATCGCACGATACGCAGTATTTT
CDR3aa: CASSQSHDTQYF

v_gene: TRBV3-1
j_gene: TRBJ2-2
d_gene: NA
abundance: once
CDR3nt: TGTGCCAGCAGGACTTCAAACACCGGGGAGCTGTTTTTT
CDR3aa: CASRTSNTGELFF

v_gene: TRBV7-9
j_gene: TRBJ2-3
d_gene: NA
abundance: NA
CDR3nt: TGTGCCAGCAGCTTCGGGGTTTCAGATACGCAGTATTTT
CDR3aa: CASSFGVSDTQYF

v_gene: TRBV4-1
j_gene: TRBJ1-2
d_gene: NA
abundance: few
CDR3nt: TGCGCCAGCAGTCGTCCGGATGCAGGGTATGGCTACACCTTC
CDR3aa: CASSRPDAGYGYTF

v_gene: TRBV7-9
j_gene: TRBJ2-5
d_gene: TRBD1
abundance: NA
CDR3nt: TGTGCCAGCAGAGACAGGGAAACGGAGACCCAGTACTTC
CDR3aa: CASRDRETETQYF

v_gene: TRBV5-1
j_gene: TRBJ2-7
d_gene: NA
abundance: many
CDR3nt: TGCGCCAGCAGCTTGGGATTAGAGCAGTACTTC
CDR3aa: CASSLGLEQYF

v_gene: TRBV9
j_gene: TRBJ1-2
d_gene: NA
abundance: NA
CDR3nt: TGTGCCAGCGGAGGGTTCTATGGCTACACCTTC
CDR3aa: CASGGFYGYTF

v_gene: TRBV6-2/TRBV6-3
j_gene: TRBJ2-7
d_gene: TRBD1
abundance: few
CDR3nt: TGTGCCAGCAGTTCCCGAGGAACAGGGGGCTCTCGGGAGCAGTACTTC
CDR3aa: CASSSRGTGGSREQYF

v_gene: TRBV4-2
j_gene: TRBJ1-1
d_gene: NA
abundance: NA
CDR3nt: TGTGCCAGCAGCCAGCCACAGCTGAACACTGAAGCTTTCTTT
CDR3aa: CASSQPQLNTEAFF

v_gene: TRBV20-1
j_gene: TRBJ2-5
d_gene: TRBD2
abundance: NA
CDR3nt: TGCAGTGCTAGAGTAGCGGGGGGCCACCAAGAGACCCAGTACTTC
CDR3aa: CSARVAGGHQETQYF

v_gene: TRBV6-1
j_gene: TRBJ2-7
d_gene: NA
abundance: few
CDR3nt: TGTGCCAGCAGTGGTGGTCCGACAGGAGATCCCAACGAGCAGTACTTC
CDR3aa: CASSGGPTGDPNEQYF

v_gene: TRBV7-2
j_gene: TRBJ1-4
d_gene: TRBD1
abundance: NA
CDR3nt: TGTGCCAGCAGCTTCCGGACAGGGTCATCCGAAAAACTGTTTTTT
CDR3aa: CASSFRTGSSEKLFF

v_gene: TRBV6-2/TRBV6-3
j_gene: TRBJ2-7
d_gene: TRBD2
abundance: few
CDR3nt: TGTGCCAGCAGTTACCGCCTGGCGGGGGGCTCCTACGAGCAGTACTTC
CDR3aa: CASSYRLAGGSYEQYF

v_gene: TRBV6-1
j_gene: TRBJ1-1
d_gene: NA
abundance: NA
CDR3nt: TGTGCCAGCAGATACAACACGGCGGCTGAAGCTTTCTTT
CDR3aa: CASRYNTAAEAFF

v_gene: TRBV6-2/TRBV6-3
j_gene: TRBJ2-7
d_gene: TRBD1
abundance: NA
CDR3nt: TGTGCCAGCAGTGCTACAGGGGGATATCGAGAGCAGTACTTC
CDR3aa: CASSATGGYREQYF

v_gene: TRBV6-6
j_gene: TRBJ2-7
d_gene: TRBD1
abundance: few
CDR3nt: TGTGCCAGCAGTCTAAGGGGGCACGAGCAGTACTTC
CDR3aa: CASSLRGHEQYF

v_gene: TRBV7-9
j_gene: TRBJ1-4
d_gene: NA
abundance: NA
CDR3nt: TGTGCCAGCAGCTTACTCAGGGGCGGATCGACTAATGAAAAACTGTTTTTT
CDR3aa: CASSLLRGGSTNEKLFF

v_gene: TRBV4-3
j_gene: TRBJ2-3
d_gene: NA
abundance: NA
CDR3nt: TGCGCCAGCAGCCCGCGGTCCCGCACAGATACGCAGTATTTT
CDR3aa: CASSPRSRTDTQYF